Listed below are T cell receptor beta chains from one sample, sequenced in a study of blood T cell repertoires in COVID-19. Sequencing used immunoSEQ multiplex PCR; TCRdb keeps in-frame clones, though not all of them. Altogether 35,000 to 50,000 clones are present, about 90% being singletons, with the ten largest covering around 10%. Sequenced input: peripheral blood. These receptors originate from a woman over 75 with active COVID-19. The CDR3 runs from the conserved cysteine through the conserved F or W. A D gene is named only where the DNA matches it firmly. The size of a clone is reported for some rows only, either as once, few or many, or as a class for expanded clones.

>TRBD1|TRBV14|TRBJ1-2|.
TGTGCCAGCAGCCAAGTTCAGGGGGCGCGAGGTGGCTACACCTTC
CASSQVQGARGGYTF
>TRBD1|TRBV18|TRBJ1-2|.
TGTGCCAGCTCAGCTACTCCGGGACAGGGAATAATCTCCTATGGCTACACCTTC
CASSATPGQGIISYGYTF
>TRBD2|TRBV28|TRBJ2-3|.
TGTGCCAGCAGCTTAGCGGGGGGCCCCGTGTATACGCAGTATTTT
CASSLAGGPVYTQYF
>.|TRBV14|TRBJ1-2|.
TGTGCCAGCAGCCAGGAGGGTTATGGCTACACCTTC
CASSQEGYGYTF
>.|TRBV4-3|TRBJ1-5|.
TGCGCCAGCAGCCAAGATATAGGGGCTAATCAGCCCCAGCATTTT
CASSQDIGANQPQHF
>.|TRBV6-1|TRBJ2-1|few
TGTGCCAGCAGTGAAAAGGGCGGGATCTATGAGCAGTTCTTC
CASSEKGGIYEQFF
>.|TRBV7-9|TRBJ2-1|.
TGTGCCAGCAGCTTAAGTACGGACAATGAGCAGTTCTTC
CASSLSTDNEQFF
>TRBD1|TRBV28|TRBJ2-5|once
TGTGCCAGCAGGGACAGGGTGGGAGAGACCCAGTACTTC
CASRDRVGETQYF
>TRBD1|TRBV5-1|TRBJ2-2|.
TGCGCCAGCAGCCAGGACCACAGGGGGCAGGTTGGGGAGCTGTTTTTT
CASSQDHRGQVGELFF
>TRBD1|TRBV19|TRBJ1-1|.
TGTGCCAGTAGTACCGGGACAGGGCAGGGAATGAACACTGAAGCTTTCTTT
CASSTGTGQGMNTEAFF
>.|TRBV10-3|TRBJ1-1|.
TGTGCCATCAGTGCTGAGGGCACTGAAGCTTTCTTT
CAISAEGTEAFF
>.|TRBV7-6|TRBJ1-3|.
TGTGCCAGCAGCTTAGCCGTTACAGGGACCTCTGGAAACACCATATATTTT
CASSLAVTGTSGNTIYF
>.|TRBV28|TRBJ2-5|.
TGTGCCAGCAGTTCCCCCTCCGAGACCCAGTACTTC
CASSSPSETQYF
>.|TRBV11-2|TRBJ2-5|.
TGTGCCAGCAGCTTAGATCCCGGACAGCAAGAGACCCAGTACTTC
CASSLDPGQQETQYF
>.|TRBV7-9|TRBJ1-6|.
TGTGCCAGCAGCTTAGCGATGGAGGGGAAGCCCCTCCACTTT
CASSLAMEGKPLHF
>.|TRBV5-1|TRBJ2-2|.
TGCGCCAGCAGCTTGGGAGACGGAGGCACCGGGGAGCTGTTTTTT
CASSLGDGGTGELFF
>TRBD2|TRBV28|TRBJ2-1|.
TGTGCCAGCAGGTCAAGCGGGGTGGGCTACAATGAGCAGTTCTTC
CASRSSGVGYNEQFF
>TRBD2|TRBV7-2|TRBJ2-1|once
TGTGCCAGCAGCTTAGTTATAGCGGGGGGGTACAATGAGCAGTTCTTC
CASSLVIAGGYNEQFF